This TCR beta chain was obtained from a study of control samples from healthy donors and cancer patients. A word on this clone: An end of the junction does not agree with germline; a read error may underlie this.

Libraries were prepared by immunoSEQ multiplex PCR; TCRdb keeps only in-frame clonotypes and omits some of them. The sample lists almost 85,000 clones, 84% occurring once. CDR1 is LNHDA, CDR2 SQIVND, per germline (reference sequence). CDR3 length: 16 residues. The rearrangement uses TRBV19 and TRBJ1-1; TRBD1 matches at 7 bases. The source is a man aged 55 to 70 with head and neck cancer. The material sequenced was PBMCs. The DNA of the CDR3 is TGTGCCAGTAGTATATCTCCCTATCGGACAGGAACCAAGTCCGTCTTT. Its translation: CASSISPYRTGTKSVF. Supplemented by reference TRBV19 and TRBJ1-1, the full variable domain reads DGGITQSPKYLFRKEGQNVTLSCEQNLNHDAMYWYRQDPGQGLRLIYYSQIVNDFQKGDIAEGYSVSREKKESFPLTVTSAQKNPTAFYLCASSISPYRTGTKSVFGQGTRLTVV.